This TCR beta chain is drawn from a study of T cells after yellow fever vaccination. Whole-study context: Preparation of fractions with low cell numbers was performed using SMART-Seq v4 Ultra Low Input. Study outcomes and limitations: At about 97% for CD4 and about 87% for CD8, most primary-vaccination clones showed up again after the booster. CD4 and CD8 compartments shared a small share of clonotypes. A weaker secondary response peaked on day 5, the primary on day 15.

CDR1 and CDR2 (germline): KGHSH, LQKENI. The CDR3 loop spans 14 amino acids. V was shortened by 2 bases and J by 7 bases, with 15 bases between the two germline ends. TCRdb reanalysed the 5' RACE reads using MiXCR and keeps one entry per CDR3 protein. This sample has about 260,000 distinct CDR3 sequences, with over 10% found just once. Notes on this clonotype: No antigen is known for it.

V usage is TRBV18 and J usage is TRBJ2-7, with D possibly being TRBD1 (6 bases). Sequenced material: CD4+ T cells sorted from PBMCs, taken 45 days after the yellow fever booster vaccination. The receptor was derived from a man aged 30 to 45 who received the YFV17D yellow fever vaccine. The CDR3 reads CASSPDRWAGEQYF. The CDR3 DNA reads as TGTGCCAGCTCACCAGACAGGTGGGCTGGGGAGCAGTACTTC. Full variable domain (outside the CDR3, taken from reference TRBV18 and TRBJ2-7): NAGVMQNPRHLVRRRGQEARLRCSPMKGHSHVYWYRQLPEEGLKFMVYLQKENIIDESGMPKERFSAEFPKEGPSILRIQQVVRGDSAAYFCASSPDRWAGEQYFGPGTRLTVT.